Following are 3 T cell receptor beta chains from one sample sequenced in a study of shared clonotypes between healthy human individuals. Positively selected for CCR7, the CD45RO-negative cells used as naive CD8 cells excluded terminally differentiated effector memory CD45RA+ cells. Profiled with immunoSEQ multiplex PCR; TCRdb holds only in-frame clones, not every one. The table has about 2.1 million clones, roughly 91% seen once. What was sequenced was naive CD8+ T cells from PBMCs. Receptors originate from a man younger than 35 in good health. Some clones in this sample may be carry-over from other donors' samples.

CDR3 sequence (DNA): TGTGCCAGCAGCCCGGCCAGGACTAGCGGGGAAGGGTATACGCAGTATTTT. Protein product: CASSPARTSGEGYTQYF. This rearrangement joins TRBV7-8 to TRBJ2-3; 12 bases line up with TRBD2. Per the germline V gene, CDR1 is SGHVS and CDR2 is FQNEAQ. The junction had 13 bases not matched to a gene; V was cut back by 5 bases and J by 7 bases. The CDR3 has 17 amino acids.

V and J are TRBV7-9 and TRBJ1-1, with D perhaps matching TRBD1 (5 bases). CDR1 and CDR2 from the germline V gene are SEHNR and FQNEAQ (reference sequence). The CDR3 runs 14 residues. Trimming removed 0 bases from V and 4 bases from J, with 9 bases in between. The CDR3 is CASSLAGVSTEAFF. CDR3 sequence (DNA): TGTGCCAGCAGCTTAGCAGGGGTTAGCACTGAAGCTTTCTTT.

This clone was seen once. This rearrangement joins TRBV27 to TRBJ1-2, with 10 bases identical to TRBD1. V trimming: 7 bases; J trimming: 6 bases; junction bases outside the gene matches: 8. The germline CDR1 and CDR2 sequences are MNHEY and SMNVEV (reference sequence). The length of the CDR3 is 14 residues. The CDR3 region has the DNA TGTGCCAGCAAGACAGGGGGCGGTCTTCATGGCTACACCTTC. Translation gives CASKTGGGLHGYTF.